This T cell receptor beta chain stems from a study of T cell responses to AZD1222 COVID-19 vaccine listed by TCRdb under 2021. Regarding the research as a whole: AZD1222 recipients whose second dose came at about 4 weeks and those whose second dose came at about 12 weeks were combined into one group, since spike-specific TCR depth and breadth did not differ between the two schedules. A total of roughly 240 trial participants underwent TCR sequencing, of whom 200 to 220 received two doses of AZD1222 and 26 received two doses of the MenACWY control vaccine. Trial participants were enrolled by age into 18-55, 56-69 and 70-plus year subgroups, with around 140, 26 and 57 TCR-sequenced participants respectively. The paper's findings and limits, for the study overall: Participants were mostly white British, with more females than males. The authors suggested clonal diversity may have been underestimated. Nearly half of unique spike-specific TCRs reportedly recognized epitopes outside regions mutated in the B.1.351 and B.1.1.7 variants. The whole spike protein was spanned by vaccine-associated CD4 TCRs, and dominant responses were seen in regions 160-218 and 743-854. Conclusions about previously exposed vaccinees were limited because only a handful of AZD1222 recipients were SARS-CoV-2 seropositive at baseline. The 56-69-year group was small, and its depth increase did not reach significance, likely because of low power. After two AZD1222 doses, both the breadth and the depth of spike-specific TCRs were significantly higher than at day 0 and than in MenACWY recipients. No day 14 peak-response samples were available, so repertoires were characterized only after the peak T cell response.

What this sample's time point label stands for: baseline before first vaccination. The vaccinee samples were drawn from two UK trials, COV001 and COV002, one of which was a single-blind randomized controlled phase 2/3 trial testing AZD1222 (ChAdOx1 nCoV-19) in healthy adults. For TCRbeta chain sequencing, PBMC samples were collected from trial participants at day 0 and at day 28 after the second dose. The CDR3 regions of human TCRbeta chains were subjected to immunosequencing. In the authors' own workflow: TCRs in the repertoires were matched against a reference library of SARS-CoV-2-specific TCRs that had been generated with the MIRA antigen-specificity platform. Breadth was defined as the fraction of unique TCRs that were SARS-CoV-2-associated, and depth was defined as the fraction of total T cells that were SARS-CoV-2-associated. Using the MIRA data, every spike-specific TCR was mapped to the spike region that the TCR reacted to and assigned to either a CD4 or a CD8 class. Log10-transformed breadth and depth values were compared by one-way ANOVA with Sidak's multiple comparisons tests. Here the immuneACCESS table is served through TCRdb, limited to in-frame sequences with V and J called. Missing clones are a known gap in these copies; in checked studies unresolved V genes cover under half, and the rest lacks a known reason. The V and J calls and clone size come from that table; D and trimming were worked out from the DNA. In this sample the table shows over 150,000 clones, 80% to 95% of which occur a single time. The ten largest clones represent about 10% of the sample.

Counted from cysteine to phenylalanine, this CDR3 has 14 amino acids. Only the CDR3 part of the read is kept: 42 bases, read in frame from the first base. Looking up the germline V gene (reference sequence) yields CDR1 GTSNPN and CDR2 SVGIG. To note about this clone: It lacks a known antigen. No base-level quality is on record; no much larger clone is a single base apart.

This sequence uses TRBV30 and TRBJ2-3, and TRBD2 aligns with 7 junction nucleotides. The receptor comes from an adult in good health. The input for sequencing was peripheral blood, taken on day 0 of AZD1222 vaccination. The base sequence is TGTGCTCTGGGAGGGGCCGGGAGTCCAGATACGCAGTATTTT. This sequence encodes CALGGAGSPDTQYF.